These 8 T cell receptor beta chains share one sample of origin, sequenced in a study of T cells in Graves' hyperthyroidism and ophthalmopathy. Amplified regions were TCR beta CDR3 sequences from RNA transcripts. During a first-round RT-PCR of the TCR CDR3, the HTBI primer set was used. One entry per CDR3 protein results from TCRdb running MiXCR on the multiplex PCR reads. This table holds hundreds of thousands of distinct CDR3 sequences, roughly 19% found once. Source material: blood. The receptors shown here come from a man aged 45 to 65 with Graves' ophthalmopathy.

This clonotype was counted between two and nine times. The V call is TRBV4-2, the J call TRBJ2-2; no definite D call. This CDR3 comprises 12 residues. Per the germline V gene, CDR1 is LGHNA and CDR2 is YNFKEQ. Trimming left V 4 bases short and J 10 bases short, with 10 bases between. The CDR3 region has the DNA TGTGCCAGCAGCCCTGAAAGAGAGGAGCTGTTTTTT. Translated: CASSPEREELFF.

There are a few counts of this clonotype. This chain links TRBV9 with TRBJ1-1, with D possibly TRBD1 on 5 matching bases. Germline V gene data show CDR1 as SGDLS and CDR2 as YYNGEE. Trimming pared 3 bases from V and 0 bases from J, leaving 12 bases between. This CDR3 contains 15 residues. CDR3 protein: CASSASGPMNTEAFF. The CDR3 bases are TGTGCCAGCAGCGCCTCAGGGCCCATGAACACTGAAGCTTTCTTT.

This clonotype came up many times. V gene TRBV2 combines with J gene TRBJ2-3, with D uncertain. V lost 6 bases, J lost 1 base, and 11 bases lay in between. The CDR3 loop spans 14 amino acids. CDR1 and CDR2 (germline): SNHLY, FYNNEI. DNA of the CDR3: TGTGCCAGCAGGGTAAGCTTGGGCACAGATACGCAGTATTTT. It yields the protein CASRVSLGTDTQYF. The full variable domain, with the rest looked up from reference TRBV2 and TRBJ2-3, is EPEVTQTPSHQVTQMGQEVILRCVPISNHLYFYWYRQILGQKVEFLVSFYNNEISEKSEIFDDQFSVERPDGSNFTLKIRSTKLEDSAMYFCASRVSLGTDTQYFGPGTRLTVL.

V gene TRBV2 combines with J gene TRBJ2-3, with 7 bases aligning to TRBD2. The germline gives CDR1 SNHLY, CDR2 FYNNEI. The CDR3 runs 15 residues. V was clipped by 6 bases and J by 5 bases; unmatched bases: 11. CDR3 coding DNA: TGTGCCAGCAGCGTCGGACTAGTCGGCGTAGATACGCAGTATTTT. It yields the protein CASSVGLVGVDTQYF.

This clonotype occurred many times. The genes are TRBV7-3 and TRBJ2-3, with 7 bases aligning to TRBD2. Germline trimming cut 4 bases from V and 4 bases from J; bases unmatched to any gene: 11. Germline V gene data show CDR1 as SGHTA and CDR2 as FQGTGA. The length of the CDR3 is 16 residues. CDR3 in amino acids: CASSSPDGGSPDTQYF. As DNA, the CDR3 is TGTGCCAGCAGCTCCCCGGACGGGGGGAGCCCAGATACGCAGTATTTT.

This clonotype appeared many times. The chain combines TRBV6-5 with TRBJ1-1, with D tentatively TRBD1 (6 bases). Trimming shortened V by 0 bases and J by 6 bases, and 11 bases separated the two germline ends. CDR1 is MNHEY and CDR2 is SVGAGI in the germline V gene. This CDR3 has 14 amino acids. As DNA, the CDR3 is TGTGCCAGCAGTTACTCAAGGGGGGCGGCTGAAGCTTTCTTT. This sequence encodes CASSYSRGAAEAFF.

Notes on this clonotype: This may be a read error: a much more frequent sequence differs by one nucleotide. The rearrangement uses TRBV5-1 and TRBJ2-2; D might be TRBD2 (6 bases). CDR3 length equals 15 residues. Germline assignment: CDR1 SGHRS and CDR2 YFSETQ. Here the CDR3 DNA reads TGCGCCAGCAGCAAGGGACTTTCGAACACCGGGGAGCTGGTTTTT. Residues: CASSKGLSNTGELVF.

V usage is TRBV6-2 or TRBV6-3 and J usage is TRBJ2-5, with no clear D. V lost 0 bases to trimming and J lost 8 bases, with 13 bases between them. The length of the CDR3 is 14 residues. CDR1 and CDR2 from the germline V gene are MNHEY and SVGEGT. The CDR3 DNA reads TGTGCCAGCAGTTACTCGGTCCGCTTTTACACCCAGTACTTC. It encodes CASSYSVRFYTQYF.